The 15 T cell receptor beta chains below all came from one sample that was sequenced in a study of T-cell reconstitution after alpha-beta-depleted transplantation in children. Construction of the TCRbeta library involved unique molecular identifiers. Each CDR3 protein is one row after TCRdb ran MiXCR on the PCR reads. The profile covers 260,000 or so distinct CDR3 sequences, with 12% appearing a single time and about 2.6% taken by the ten largest. This material consisted of PBMCs from the stem cell graft donor, taken from the stem cell graft. The receptors were sampled from a human donor who donated a stem cell graft to a child with acute lymphoblastic leukemia.

This clonotype occurred many times. The V gene is TRBV7-2, the J gene TRBJ2-1; weak D call: TRBD2 (6 bases). The CDR3 spans 16 residues. With 0 bases removed from V and 6 bases from J, the gap between germline ends came to 15 bases. CDR1 SGHTA and CDR2 FQGNSA come from the germline V gene. CDR3 amino acids: CASSLALGTASNEQFF. The CDR3 nucleotides are TGTGCCAGCAGCTTAGCGCTAGGGACTGCCTCCAATGAGCAGTTCTTC.

This clonotype was seen at least ten times. This chain joins TRBV7-9 and TRBJ1-2; 7 bases match TRBD1. Germline loops: CDR1 SEHNR, CDR2 FQNEAQ (reference sequence). The length of the CDR3 is 13 residues. V lost 5 bases, J lost 5 bases, and 5 bases stayed unmatched. The CDR3 DNA is TGTGCCAGCAGCCCAGCGACAGGGTATGGCTACACCTTC. This encodes CASSPATGYGYTF.

This clonotype was counted many times. The rearrangement uses TRBV10-3 and TRBJ2-7; D gene uncertain. The CDR3 totals 14 residues. The germline CDR1 and CDR2 sequences are ENHRY and SYGVKD. V was cut by 8 bases and J by 1 base, with 15 bases left in between. In nucleotides, the CDR3 is TGTGCCATCTCCGACTCCCTGGGATCCTACGAGCAGTACTTC. It specifies CAISDSLGSYEQYF.

Ten or more counts support this clonotype. The chain joins TRBV11-2 to TRBJ1-4; the D is unclear. V was clipped by 8 bases and J by 8 bases, with 9 bases between them. The CDR3 length is 11 residues. Germline assignment: CDR1 SGHAT and CDR2 FQNNGV. The CDR3 sequence: CASLGGEKLFF. In nucleotides, the CDR3 is TGTGCCAGCCTCGGCGGGGAAAAACTGTTTTTT.

In its sample, this clonotype was seen many times. The chain employs TRBV9 and TRBJ2-3; D is possibly TRBD2 (6 bases). Trimming cost V 0 bases and J 6 bases, with 17 bases left between them. Germline CDR1 SGDLS, CDR2 YYNGEE. The CDR3 is 16 amino acids. The DNA for the CDR3 is TGTGCCAGCAGCGTAGCTTGGGGCAGCCGGGGGGATACGCAGTATTTT. As protein: CASSVAWGSRGDTQYF. Full variable domain (outside the CDR3, taken from reference TRBV9 and TRBJ2-3): DSGVTQTPKHLITATGQRVTLRCSPRSGDLSVYWYQQSLDQGLQFLIQYYNGEERAKGNILERFSAQQFPDLHSELNLSSLELGDSALYFCASSVAWGSRGDTQYFGPGTRLTVL.

In its sample, this clonotype was seen many times. CDR3 DNA sequence: TGCAGCGTTGTAGAGGACAGCAATCAGCCCCAGCATTTT. Its protein is CSVVEDSNQPQHF. The gene calls are TRBV29-1 and TRBJ1-5, with D uncertain. The CDR3 extends over 13 amino acids. Trimming pared 4 bases from V and 1 base from J, leaving 8 bases between. The germline CDR1 and CDR2 sequences are SQVTM and ANQGSEA.

In this sample, this clonotype turned up a few times. The chain carries TRBV20-1 and TRBJ2-2; 7 nucleotides match TRBD1. Germline values: CDR1 DFQATT, CDR2 SNEGSKA (reference sequence). Trimming removed 2 bases from V and 4 bases from J; junction bases left unmatched: 10. CDR3 length: 16 amino acids. CDR3 sequence: CSARSSTGNSTGELFF. CDR3 coding DNA: TGCAGTGCTAGATCTTCGACAGGGAATTCCACCGGGGAGCTGTTTTTT.

In this sample, this clonotype turned up many times. The chain combines TRBV5-1 with TRBJ1-3; a weak D match, TRBD1 (6 bases). The CDR3 loop spans 17 amino acids. The V end lost 4 bases, the J end lost 0 bases, and 17 bases lay between the germline ends. Germline V CDR1 and CDR2: SGHRS, YFSETQ. DNA of the CDR3: TGCGCCAGCAGCATCGGACCGGGGGGCACCTCTGGAAACACCATATATTTT. The encoded protein is CASSIGPGGTSGNTIYF. Drawing the rest from reference TRBV5-1 and TRBJ1-3, the complete variable domain is KAGVTQTPRYLIKTRGQQVTLSCSPISGHRSVSWYQQTPGQGLQFLFEYFSETQRNKGNFPGRFSGRQFSNSRSEMNVSTLELGDSALYLCASSIGPGGTSGNTIYFGEGSWLTVV.

About this clonotype itself: This may be a read error, as it is one base from a much larger clone. The chain joins TRBV15 to TRBJ2-1; perhaps TRBD2 as D (6 bases). Germline V CDR1 and CDR2: LNHNV, YYDKDF (reference sequence). The CDR3 sequence is 15 residues long. The CDR3 sequence is CATTRDPEGGDEQFF. The CDR3 DNA sequence: TGTGCCACCACCAGAGACCCGGAGGGTGGGGATGAGCAGTTCTTC. Variable domain in full (rest from reference TRBV15 and TRBJ2-1): DAMVIQNPRYQVTQFGKPVTLSCSQTLNHNVMYWYQQKSSQAPKLLFHYYDKDFNNEADTPDNFQSRRPNTSFCFLDIRSPGLGDTAMYLCATTRDPEGGDEQFFGPGTRLTVL.

This clonotype was seen repeatedly, ten times or more. The chain has TRBV5-6 and TRBJ2-1; weak D call: TRBD2 (6 bases). The CDR3 length is 16 residues. CDR1 is SGHDT and CDR2 is YYEEEE in the germline V gene. Trimming cost V 0 bases and J 0 bases, with 10 bases left between them. This CDR3 reads CASSLAVGSSYNEQFF. CDR3 coding DNA: TGTGCCAGCAGCTTGGCCGTCGGGAGCTCCTACAATGAGCAGTTCTTC.

This clonotype was seen repeatedly, ten times or more. The gene calls are TRBV5-1 and TRBJ2-7; TRBD2 matches 7 bases. V lost 1 base and J lost 2; bases outside the gene matches: 0. The length of the CDR3 is 13 residues. Germline CDR1 SGHRS, CDR2 YFSETQ. In nucleotides, the CDR3 is TGCGCCAGCAGCTTGAGCGGGGCCTACGAGCAGTACTTC. Translating it yields CASSLSGAYEQYF.

This clonotype was recorded many times. This chain links TRBV5-1 with TRBJ2-1; no clear D gene. V shed 0 bases and J shed 7 bases, with 11 bases lying between them. Germline assignment: CDR1 SGHRS and CDR2 YFSETQ. CDR3 size: 14 residues. This CDR3 reads CASSLGGQINEQFF. The CDR3 DNA follows: TGCGCCAGCAGCTTGGGGGGTCAGATTAATGAGCAGTTCTTC.

This chain links TRBV4-2 with TRBJ2-2, with TRBD2 matching over 9 bases. CDR3 length: 18 residues. Germline V gives CDR1 LGHNA, CDR2 YNFKEQ. V was pared by 1 base and J by 2 bases, with 8 bases of the junction left unmatched. CDR3 residues: CASSQVVGGRANTGELFF. The CDR3 DNA reads TGTGCCAGCAGCCAAGTCGTGGGCGGGAGGGCAAACACCGGGGAGCTGTTTTTT.

In DNA form, the CDR3 reads TGCAGTGCTATTTCTCCGGACCCCCGGGGGGGCTGCGGCGAGCAGTACTTC. Translation gives CSAISPDPRGGCGEQYF. The V and J genes are TRBV20-1 and TRBJ2-7, with 8 bases matching TRBD2. Germline CDR1 and CDR2: DFQATT and SNEGSKA (reference sequence). The length of the CDR3 is 17 residues. J was trimmed by 6 bases and V by 4 bases; bases with no gene match: 20.

In this sample, this clonotype turned up a few times. The chain joins TRBV11-2 to TRBJ2-5; D remains ambiguous. Between the trimmed V and J ends, which lost 2 bases and 1 base, there was a span of 11 bases. Germline V gives CDR1 SGHAT, CDR2 FQNNGV. The CDR3 has 15 residues. CDR3 sequence (DNA): TGTGCCAGCAGCTTATCTGGGTCGTCCCAAGAGACCCAGTACTTC. Translated: CASSLSGSSQETQYF.